The rows below give T cell receptor beta chains drawn from one sample of a study of blood T cell repertoires in COVID-19. TCRdb keeps only in-frame clones here, not all; method: immunoSEQ multiplex PCR. The table records 150,000 to 180,000 clones, about 90% of them present only once. The sequencing input was peripheral blood. Receptors were obtained from a man between 45 and 60 years old with acute or convalescent COVID-19. CDR3s include the opening cysteine and the closing phenylalanine or tryptophan. Fields, in order: CDR3 protein, CDR3 DNA, V gene, D gene, clone size, J gene. A D gene is named only where the DNA matches it firmly. Rows give clone size only sometimes, using once, few, many, or a class for an expanded clone.

CASSEYLRTEAFF	TGTGCCAGCAGTGAATACCTAAGAACTGAAGCTTTCTTT	TRBV25-1	-	-	TRBJ1-1
CASSYLGGWNTGELFF	TGTGCCAGCAGTTACCTCGGAGGGTGGAACACCGGGGAGCTGTTTTTT	TRBV6-5	-	-	TRBJ2-2
CASSWPRTGGSGYTF	TGTGCCAGCAGCTGGCCCCGGACAGGGGGCTCTGGCTACACCTTC	TRBV5-4	TRBD1	-	TRBJ1-2
CASSLKDTFYGYTF	TGTGCCAGCAGCTTGAAAGACACGTTCTATGGCTACACCTTC	TRBV5-6	-	-	TRBJ1-2
CASSLLRRGEQFF	TGTGCCAGCAGTTTATTGCGGCGTGGTGAGCAGTTCTTC	TRBV28	-	-	TRBJ2-1
CASSLGTGSRQPQHF	TGTGCCAGCAGTTTAGGGACAGGGAGTCGTCAGCCCCAGCATTTT	TRBV28	TRBD1	-	TRBJ1-5
CASSRWTDFYGYTF	TGTGCCAGCAGCAGATGGACGGACTTCTATGGCTACACCTTC	TRBV5-8	-	few	TRBJ1-2
CASSDPGGHTGELFF	TGCGCCAGCAGTGATCCGGGAGGTCACACCGGGGAGCTGTTTTTT	TRBV10-2	TRBD2	-	TRBJ2-2
CATSSNRLSTEAFF	TGTGCCACCAGCAGCAACAGGCTCAGCACTGAAGCTTTCTTT	TRBV15	-	-	TRBJ1-1
CASSLELGLAPYNEQFF	TGTGCCAGCAGCTTGGAGCTTGGACTAGCGCCCTACAATGAGCAGTTCTTC	TRBV5-4	TRBD2	-	TRBJ2-1
CAIIVGNTIYF	TGTGCCATCATCGTGGGAAACACCATATATTTT	TRBV10-3	-	-	TRBJ1-3
CASSLGDMEQPQHF	TGTGCCAGCAGCTTGGGGGACATGGAGCAGCCCCAGCATTTT	TRBV9	-	few	TRBJ1-5
CASIPGGLNTEAFF	TGTGCCAGCATTCCGGGGGGGTTGAACACTGAAGCTTTCTTT	TRBV2	-	-	TRBJ1-1
CASRGQENSPLHF	TGTGCCAGCAGGGGACAGGAGAATTCACCCCTCCACTTT	TRBV7-9	TRBD1	-	TRBJ1-6
CASSLVRRTSGSPNQETQYF	TGTGCCAGCAGCTTAGTCCGGCGGACTAGCGGGAGCCCGAACCAAGAGACCCAGTACTTC	TRBV7-8	TRBD2	-	TRBJ2-5
CASSGILGNQPQHF	TGTGCCAGCAGTGGAATTCTAGGCAATCAGCCCCAGCATTTT	TRBV2	-	once	TRBJ1-5
CASSLQGADGYTF	TGTGCCAGCAGCCTACAGGGGGCGGATGGCTACACCTTC	TRBV3-1/TRBV3-2	TRBD1	-	TRBJ1-2
CASSINGPPNTEAFF	TGCGCCAGCAGTATCAATGGGCCGCCGAACACTGAAGCTTTCTTT	TRBV5-1	-	once	TRBJ1-1
CASSLAGTSGGEQFF	TGTGCCAGCAGCTTAGCGGGGACTAGCGGGGGGGAGCAGTTCTTC	TRBV7-6	TRBD2	-	TRBJ2-1
CASSDLGQGSGTQYF	TGTGCCAGCAGCGATCTAGGACAGGGGTCCGGGACCCAGTACTTC	TRBV2	TRBD1	few	TRBJ2-5
CASSTGQSNQPQHF	TGTGCCAGTAGTACCGGACAAAGCAATCAGCCCCAGCATTTT	TRBV19	-	-	TRBJ1-5
CASSTPGGQWYGYTF	TGTGCCAGCAGTACCCCCGGGGGGCAGTGGTATGGCTACACCTTC	TRBV28	-	-	TRBJ1-2
CASSTNPGGARGAFF	TGCGCCAGCAGCACAAACCCGGGCGGGGCGAGGGGAGCTTTCTTT	TRBV5-1	-	-	TRBJ1-1
CASSQARQGAVLLTRNEKLFF	TGCGCCAGCAGCCAAGCCAGACAGGGGGCTGTACTCTTAACTAGAAATGAAAAACTGTTTTTT	TRBV4-3	TRBD1	-	TRBJ1-4
CARSPGLSIFYEQYF	TGTGCCAGAAGCCCAGGACTTTCTATTTTCTACGAGCAGTACTTC	TRBV5-3	-	once	TRBJ2-7
CASSEFGGSDEAFF	TGTGCCAGCAGCGAGTTTGGGGGGAGCGATGAAGCTTTCTTT	TRBV9	-	-	TRBJ1-1
CASSDRGHSTDTQYF	TGTGCCAGCAGTGACAGGGGCCATAGCACAGATACGCAGTATTTT	TRBV6-1	-	-	TRBJ2-3
CASSKGLELQQYF	TGTGCCAGTAGTAAGGGACTGGAGTTGCAGCAGTACTTC	TRBV19	-	-	TRBJ2-7
CATSDPGQSTDTQYF	TGTGCCACCAGTGATCCGGGACAGAGCACAGATACGCAGTATTTT	TRBV24-1	TRBD1	-	TRBJ2-3
CASSYSLGAEPYEQYF	TGTGCCAGCAGTTACTCTTTAGGGGCAGAACCCTACGAGCAGTACTTC	TRBV6-5	-	-	TRBJ2-7
CAHYDSGGREQFF	TGTGCCCATTATGATAGCGGGGGGAGGGAGCAGTTCTTC	TRBV5-4	TRBD2	-	TRBJ2-1
CAWRLGQNAETQYF	TGTGCCTGGAGGTTGGGGCAGAACGCGGAGACCCAGTACTTC	TRBV30	-	-	TRBJ2-5
CSVEDRDRGLYGYTF	TGCAGCGTTGAAGATCGGGACAGGGGGCTTTATGGCTACACCTTC	TRBV29-1	TRBD1	-	TRBJ1-2
CATIQRGQDIQYF	TGTGCCACCATTCAAAGGGGGCAAGACATTCAGTACTTC	TRBV15	TRBD1	-	TRBJ2-4
CASSITSGNNEQFF	TGTGCCAGTAGTATCACTAGCGGAAACAATGAGCAGTTCTTC	TRBV19	TRBD2	-	TRBJ2-1
CASNGDSYNEQFF	TGTGCCAGTAATGGGGACAGTTACAATGAGCAGTTCTTC	TRBV19	TRBD1	-	TRBJ2-1
CASLGSVDISGNTIYF	TGCGCCAGTTTGGGATCGGTGGACATATCTGGAAACACCATATATTTT	TRBV10-2	-	-	TRBJ1-3
CATSAGPGVSYEQYF	TGTGCCACCAGTGCGGGGCCAGGGGTCTCCTACGAGCAGTACTTC	TRBV24-1	-	-	TRBJ2-7
CASRTPRGRHYGYTF	TGTGCCAGCAGAACCCCCAGGGGACGGCACTATGGCTACACCTTC	TRBV28	-	once	TRBJ1-2
CASSPGTSGSLYNEQFF	TGTGCCAGCAGCCCGGGGACTAGCGGGAGCCTCTACAATGAGCAGTTCTTC	TRBV7-9	TRBD2	-	TRBJ2-1
CASSGQNTEAFF	TGTGCCAGCTCAGGACAGAACACTGAAGCTTTCTTT	TRBV18	-	-	TRBJ1-1
CASSLRAGPNQPQHF	TGTGCCAGCAGCTTGAGGGCAGGGCCCAATCAGCCCCAGCATTTT	TRBV5-6	-	-	TRBJ1-5
CASSLELAGNTQYF	TGTGCCAGCAGCTTAGAACTAGCGGGAAATACGCAGTATTTT	TRBV7-9	TRBD2	-	TRBJ2-3
CASSEDQAGSQETQYF	TGTGCCAGCAGTGAAGATCAAGCTGGGAGCCAAGAGACCCAGTACTTC	TRBV6-1	-	-	TRBJ2-5
CASTRQGGELFF	TGTGCCTCCACCAGGCAGGGGGGGGAGCTGTTTTTT	TRBV19	-	-	TRBJ2-2
CASTKIGGDTEAFF	TGTGCCAGCACCAAAATTGGGGGCGACACTGAAGCTTTCTTT	TRBV3-1/TRBV3-2	-	-	TRBJ1-1
CASSLRGGDSNQPQHF	TGTGCCAGCAGCCTGCGAGGAGGGGATAGCAATCAGCCCCAGCATTTT	TRBV7-4	-	-	TRBJ1-5
CASPGEESSYEQYF	TGCGCCAGTCCTGGGGAGGAGAGCTCCTACGAGCAGTACTTC	TRBV10-1	-	once	TRBJ2-7
CASSAGWTGELFF	TGTGCCAGCAGCGCAGGGTGGACCGGGGAGCTGTTTTTT	TRBV27	-	-	TRBJ2-2
CASSLGGLGEKLFF	TGTGCCAGCAGCTTAGGAGGGTTAGGTGAAAAACTGTTTTTT	TRBV5-5	-	-	TRBJ1-4
CASSSYRFSETQYF	TGTGCCAGCAGTTCTTATAGATTTTCAGAGACCCAGTACTTC	TRBV28	-	-	TRBJ2-5
CASSKTGGNTEAFF	TGTGCCAGCAGCAAGACAGGGGGGAACACTGAAGCTTTCTTT	TRBV16	TRBD1	-	TRBJ1-1
CASSIPASGTGELFF	TGTGCCAGTAGTATCCCGGCTAGCGGGACCGGGGAGCTGTTTTTT	TRBV19	TRBD2	-	TRBJ2-2
CASSQDTETYNEQFF	TGCGCCAGCAGCCAAGATACAGAAACCTACAATGAGCAGTTCTTC	TRBV4-3	-	-	TRBJ2-1
CASRGQYEQYF	TGTGCCAGCAGGGGACAGTACGAGCAGTACTTC	TRBV2	TRBD1	-	TRBJ2-7
CASSLGVAGGPDTQYF	TGTGCCAGCAGTTTAGGGGTAGCGGGAGGTCCAGATACGCAGTATTTT	TRBV28	TRBD2	once	TRBJ2-3
CASSPLGQGEQPQHF	TGTGCCAGCAGCCCGTTGGGGCAGGGGGAACAGCCCCAGCATTTT	TRBV7-8	TRBD1	-	TRBJ1-5
CASGSWGGSNYGYTF	TGTGCCAGCGGCTCGTGGGGGGGTTCTAACTATGGCTACACCTTC	TRBV28	-	few	TRBJ1-2
CASSHPERGTEAFF	TGCGCCAGCAGCCACCCCGAGCGGGGCACTGAAGCTTTCTTT	TRBV4-3	-	once	TRBJ1-1
CASSRRGRAYNSPLHF	TGTGCCAGCAGCAGGAGGGGTCGTGCTTATAATTCACCCCTCCACTTT	TRBV5-6	-	once	TRBJ1-6